This TCR beta chain was identified during a study of blood T cell repertoires in COVID-19. Study context: COVID-19 samples from acute and convalescent phases originated in the United States, Italy and Spain. Sources were T cells, B-cell-depleted T cells, or PBMCs; the material itself was cDNA or gDNA.

Original data processing: Estimation of nucleated cell counts relied on the amplification of reference gene primers. TCRdb's copy holds only in-frame clones and misses some; the assay was immunoSEQ multiplex PCR. The DNA gave D and trimming, while V, J and clone size come from that table. The data show around 67,000 clones, about 93% seen once. Germline CDR1 reads MDHEN; CDR2 reads SYDVKM. V dropped 8 bases and J dropped 6; count of bases not matched to a gene: 7. The CDR3 spans 13 residues. The chain is built from TRBV28 and TRBJ2-7; 10 nucleotides agree with TRBD1. The sequencing sample was made of peripheral blood. The TCR originated in a human donor in a cohort sampled during active COVID-19. Here the CDR3 reads CASRGTGASEQYF. In DNA, the CDR3 is TGTGCCAGCCGAGGGACAGGGGCGAGCGAGCAGTACTTC. Using reference TRBV28 and TRBJ2-7 for the parts outside the CDR3, the full variable domain is DVKVTQSSRYLVKRTGEKVFLECVQDMDHENMFWYRQDPGLGLRLIYFSYDVKMKEKGDIPEGYSVSREKKERFSLILESASTNQTSMYLCASRGTGASEQYFGPGTRLTVT.